This paragraph reports one TCR beta chain. The record originates from a study of blood T cell repertoires in COVID-19. Study at large: Both acute and convalescent COVID-19 samples were obtained from the United States, Italy and Spain. Nucleic acid was either cDNA or gDNA, and it came from T cells, B-cell-depleted T cells, or PBMCs.

The CDR3 spans 14 residues. V was shortened by 1 base and J by 4 bases, with 7 bases between the two germline ends. CDR1 is SGHTA and CDR2 is FQGNSA in the germline V gene. Profiled with immunoSEQ multiplex PCR; TCRdb holds only in-frame clones, not every one. The sample lists 60,000 to 85,000 clones; roughly 90% were seen once. Recruited during active infection, patients (from Seattle) were subsequently followed longitudinally. The clonotype comes from a man aged 35 to 55 with COVID-19, enrolled during active disease. Material for sequencing was peripheral blood. The chain couples TRBV7-2 to TRBJ2-2; D is ambiguous. The CDR3 DNA follows: TGTGCCAGCAGCTTAGGAGGCAGCACCGGGGAGCTGTTTTTT. As protein: CASSLGGSTGELFF.